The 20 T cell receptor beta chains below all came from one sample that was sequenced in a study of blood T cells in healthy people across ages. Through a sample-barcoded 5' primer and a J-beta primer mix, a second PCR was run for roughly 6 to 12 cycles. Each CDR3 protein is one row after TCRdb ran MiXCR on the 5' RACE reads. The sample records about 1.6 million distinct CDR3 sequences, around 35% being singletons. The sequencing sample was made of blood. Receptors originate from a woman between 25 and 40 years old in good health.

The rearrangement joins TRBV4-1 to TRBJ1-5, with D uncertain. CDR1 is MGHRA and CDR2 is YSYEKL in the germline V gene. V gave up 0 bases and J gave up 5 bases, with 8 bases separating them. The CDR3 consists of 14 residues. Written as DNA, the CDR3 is TGCGCCAGCAGCCAAGATCGGCCGGATCAGCCCCAGCATTTT. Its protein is CASSQDRPDQPQHF.

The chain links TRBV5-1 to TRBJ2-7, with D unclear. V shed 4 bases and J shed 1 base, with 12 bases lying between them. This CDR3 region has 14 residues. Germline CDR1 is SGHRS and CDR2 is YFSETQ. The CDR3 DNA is TGCGCCAGCAGCACGGACGGATCTTCCTACGAGCAGTACTTC. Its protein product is CASSTDGSSYEQYF.

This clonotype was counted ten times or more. DNA for the CDR3: TGCAGTGCAAACCCCGAGCGGGGGTTTAGCACAGATACGCAGTATTTT. This translates into CSANPERGFSTDTQYF. The gene calls are TRBV20-1 and TRBJ2-3; 8 positions agree with TRBD2. The CDR3 has 16 amino acids. In germline, CDR1 is DFQATT, CDR2 SNEGSKA (reference sequence). V gave up 6 bases and J gave up 0 bases; unmatched junction bases: 11.

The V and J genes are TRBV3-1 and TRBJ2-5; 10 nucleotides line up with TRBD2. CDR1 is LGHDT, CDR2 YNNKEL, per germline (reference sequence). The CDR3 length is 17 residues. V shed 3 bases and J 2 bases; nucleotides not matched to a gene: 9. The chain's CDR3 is CASSHRGLAAGQETQYF. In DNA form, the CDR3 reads TGTGCCAGCAGCCATCGAGGACTAGCGGCTGGGCAAGAGACCCAGTACTTC.

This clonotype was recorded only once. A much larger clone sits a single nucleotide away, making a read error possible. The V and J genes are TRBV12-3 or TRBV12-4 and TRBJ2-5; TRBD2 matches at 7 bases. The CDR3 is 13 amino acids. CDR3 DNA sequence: TGTGCCAGCAGTCTAGCGGAAACCTACGGGCAGTACTTC. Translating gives CASSLAETYGQYF.

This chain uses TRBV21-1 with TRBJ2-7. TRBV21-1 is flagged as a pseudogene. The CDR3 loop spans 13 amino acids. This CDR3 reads CASSEAETQKQYF. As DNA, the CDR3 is TGTGCCAGCAGCGAAGCTGAAACTCAAAAGCAGTACTTC.

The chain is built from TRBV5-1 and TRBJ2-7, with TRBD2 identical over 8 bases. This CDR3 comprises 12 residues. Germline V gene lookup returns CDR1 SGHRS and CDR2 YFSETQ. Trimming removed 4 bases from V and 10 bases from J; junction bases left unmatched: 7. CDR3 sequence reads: CASSPLGRDQYF. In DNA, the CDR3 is TGCGCCAGCAGCCCGCTCGGGAGGGACCAGTACTTC.

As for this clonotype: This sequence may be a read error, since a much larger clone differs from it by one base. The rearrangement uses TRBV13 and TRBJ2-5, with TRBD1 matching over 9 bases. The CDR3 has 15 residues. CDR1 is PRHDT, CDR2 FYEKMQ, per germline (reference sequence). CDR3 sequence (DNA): TGTGCCCGCAGCTCCGGACAGGGGTCCCAAGAGACCCAGTACTTC. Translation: CARSSGQGSQETQYF. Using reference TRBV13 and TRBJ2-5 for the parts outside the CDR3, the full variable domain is AAGVIQSPRHLIKEKRETATLKCYPIPRHDTVYWYQQGPGQDPQFLISFYEKMQSDKGSIPDRFSAQQFSDYHSELNMSSLELGDSALYFCARSSGQGSQETQYFGPGTRLLVL.

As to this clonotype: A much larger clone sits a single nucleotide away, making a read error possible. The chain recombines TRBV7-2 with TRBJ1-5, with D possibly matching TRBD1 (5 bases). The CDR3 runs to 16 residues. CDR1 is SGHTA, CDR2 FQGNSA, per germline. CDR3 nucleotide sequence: TGTGCCAGCAGCCCAAAACCGGGACTTAGCAATCGGCCCCAGCATTTT. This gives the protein CASSPKPGLSNRPQHF.

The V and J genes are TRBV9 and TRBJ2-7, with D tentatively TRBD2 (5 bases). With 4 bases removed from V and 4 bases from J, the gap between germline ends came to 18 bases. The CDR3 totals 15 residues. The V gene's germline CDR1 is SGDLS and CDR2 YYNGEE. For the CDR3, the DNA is TGTGCCAGCAGCCTAAGGCTTGAGGGCTCTTACGAGCAGTACTTC. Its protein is CASSLRLEGSYEQYF.

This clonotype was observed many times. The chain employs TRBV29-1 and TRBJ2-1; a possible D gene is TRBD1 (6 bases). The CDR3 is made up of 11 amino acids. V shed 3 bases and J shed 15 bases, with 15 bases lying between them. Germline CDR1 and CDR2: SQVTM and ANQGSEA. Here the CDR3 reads CSVDRGPVRFF. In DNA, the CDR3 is TGCAGCGTTGACAGGGGCCCGGTAAGGTTCTTC.

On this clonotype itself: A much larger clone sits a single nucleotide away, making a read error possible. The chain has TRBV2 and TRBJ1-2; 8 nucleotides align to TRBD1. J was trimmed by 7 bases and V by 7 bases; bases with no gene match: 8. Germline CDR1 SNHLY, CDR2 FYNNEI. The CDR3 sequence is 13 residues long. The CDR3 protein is CASTKDRDCGYTF. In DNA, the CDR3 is TGTGCCAGCACTAAGGACAGGGACTGTGGCTACACCTTC. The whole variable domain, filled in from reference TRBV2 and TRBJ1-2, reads EPEVTQTPSHQVTQMGQEVILRCVPISNHLYFYWYRQILGQKVEFLVSFYNNEISEKSEIFDDQFSVERPDGSNFTLKIRSTKLEDSAMYFCASTKDRDCGYTFGSGTRLTVV.

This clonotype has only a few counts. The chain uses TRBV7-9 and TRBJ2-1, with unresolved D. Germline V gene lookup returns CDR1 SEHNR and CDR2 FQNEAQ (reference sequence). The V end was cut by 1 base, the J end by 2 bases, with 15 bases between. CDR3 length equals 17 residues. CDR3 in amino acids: CASSLVSVFSPYNEQFF. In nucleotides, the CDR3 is TGTGCCAGCAGCTTAGTATCGGTGTTCTCACCCTACAATGAGCAGTTCTTC.

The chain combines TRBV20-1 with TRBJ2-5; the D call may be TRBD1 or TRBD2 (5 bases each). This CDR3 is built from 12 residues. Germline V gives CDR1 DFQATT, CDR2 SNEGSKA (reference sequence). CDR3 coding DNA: TGCAGCCCTTCCGGGACGATGGAGACCCAGTACTTC. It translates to CSPSGTMETQYF.

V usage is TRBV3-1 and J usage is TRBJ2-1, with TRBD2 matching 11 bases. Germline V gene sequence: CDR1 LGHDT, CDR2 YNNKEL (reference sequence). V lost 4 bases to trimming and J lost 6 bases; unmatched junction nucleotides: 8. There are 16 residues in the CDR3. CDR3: CASSPTGLAGGNEQFF. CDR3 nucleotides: TGTGCCAGCAGCCCCACCGGGCTAGCGGGAGGCAATGAGCAGTTCTTC.

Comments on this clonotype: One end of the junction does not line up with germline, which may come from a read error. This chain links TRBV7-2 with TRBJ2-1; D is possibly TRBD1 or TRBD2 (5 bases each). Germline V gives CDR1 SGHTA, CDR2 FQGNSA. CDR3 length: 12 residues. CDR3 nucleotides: TGTGCCAACAGCTTCCAAATCCGGGACCAGTTCTTC. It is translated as CANSFQIRDQFF.

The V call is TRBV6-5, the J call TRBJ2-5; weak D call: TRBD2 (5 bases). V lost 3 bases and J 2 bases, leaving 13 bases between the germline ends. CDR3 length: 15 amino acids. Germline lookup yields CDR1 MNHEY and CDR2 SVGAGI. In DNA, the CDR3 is TGTGCCAGCAGTTATTTAGCGAGCCCACAAGAGACCCAGTACTTC. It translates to CASSYLASPQETQYF.

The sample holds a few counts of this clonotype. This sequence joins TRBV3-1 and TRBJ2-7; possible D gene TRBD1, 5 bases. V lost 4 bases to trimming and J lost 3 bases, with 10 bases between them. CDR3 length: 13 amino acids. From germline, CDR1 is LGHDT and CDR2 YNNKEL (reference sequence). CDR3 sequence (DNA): TGTGCCAGCAGCCCCAGGGTCTACTACGAGCAGTACTTC. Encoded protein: CASSPRVYYEQYF.

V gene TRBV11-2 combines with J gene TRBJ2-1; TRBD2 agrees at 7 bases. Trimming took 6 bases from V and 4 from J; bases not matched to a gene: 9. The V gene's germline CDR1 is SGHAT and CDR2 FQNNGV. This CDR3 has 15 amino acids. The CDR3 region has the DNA TGTGCCAGCAGGGAACTAGCGAGGCTTTACAATGAGCAGTTCTTC. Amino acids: CASRELARLYNEQFF.

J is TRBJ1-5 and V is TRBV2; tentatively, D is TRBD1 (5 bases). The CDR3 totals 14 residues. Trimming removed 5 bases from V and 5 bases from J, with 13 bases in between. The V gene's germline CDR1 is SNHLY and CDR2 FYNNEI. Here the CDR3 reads CASSYQGLDQPQHF. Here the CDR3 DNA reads TGTGCCAGCAGTTATCAGGGTCTGGATCAGCCCCAGCATTTT.